The entry that follows covers one T cell receptor (beta chain) sequence. This clone's antigen is unknown. Base-call qualities are not available, and no considerably larger clone is one nucleotide away. The cohort was made up of roughly 670 healthy bone marrow donors. At the time of sampling, every cohort member was nominally healthy, though immune exposures that went unrecorded were likely present. The donor tested CMV seropositive and was one of the 289 seropositive cohort members. A peripheral blood sample was collected from each donor, and TCR beta sequencing was performed on peripheral blood mononuclear cells. The Qiagen DNeasy Blood Extraction Kit was used to extract genomic DNA from the blood cell samples. The library was obtained by the immunoSEQ multiplex PCR assay. For the multiplex PCR, a mixture combining 60 forward primers for TCR Vbeta segments and 13 reverse primers for TCR Jbeta segments was used. The CDR3 region of rearranged TCR beta genes was amplified from genomic DNA by a multiplex PCR assay. On the Illumina HiSeq System, the amplified TCR beta libraries were sequenced as 87-base-pair reads. The published analysis was carried out like this. In a later analysis, tens of millions of unique TCR beta chains were counted across the 650 to 700 repertoires, and roughly 11 million of these chains were shared by at least two donors. Raw reads were error-corrected and collapsed into unique sequences with a nearest-neighbor algorithm that merged closely related sequences to remove PCR and sequencing errors. Alignment of CDR3 sequences to IMGT reference sequences was used to assign V, D and J gene segments. For a sequence to be retained, a match of at least six nucleotides was required to both a V gene segment and a J gene segment. Rearrangements were called productive when the CDR3 lacked stop codons and stayed in frame with V and J; all others were non-productive. Following IMGT convention, CDR3 was defined as the stretch from the second conserved V-encoded cysteine up to the conserved J-encoded phenylalanine. The earlier analysis of about 560 of the donors excluded any sequence lacking an unambiguous match to a single V gene segment. In an earlier analysis of some 590 of the donors, V segments were called functional above 56.7% productive rearrangements and were called segregating when the between-donor standard deviation exceeded 5%. A statistical classification framework was developed to diagnose cytomegalovirus status using the catalog of TCR beta chain sequences. A later analysis assigned V and J genes by comparing TCR nucleotide sequences with IMGT/GENE-DB human TR gene sequences. The TCRdist pipeline was used in a later analysis to assign CDR3 sequences and most-parsimonious VDJ recombination scenarios. In a later analysis, every TCR beta chain was defined by the combination of its CDR3 amino acid sequence and its V-gene family, and reads without a unique V-gene family were dropped. In a later analysis, 450 to 600 highly shared, low-generation-probability nucleotide sequences were removed to address suspected cross-contamination and a sequencing artifact. A later analysis calculated a clonal expansion index for each public chain from normalized within-repertoire ranks of inferred template counts. A later analysis computed generation probabilities with a VDJ recombination model fitted to out-of-frame rearrangements, and checked the results against IGoR. In a later analysis, hypergeometric tests were used to score TCR-TCR, TCR-HLA and TCR-CMV co-occurrence, with a repertoire-size bias correction applied to TCR pairs. A later analysis estimated false discovery rates by permuting HLA or CMV assignments 20 times. In a later analysis, co-occurring TCRs were grouped using DBSCAN, and TCRdist sequence similarity was added for clustering within HLA-allele-positive subsets. For co-occurrence clustering, repertoires with fewer than 30,000 or more than 120,000 public chains were excluded, along with five repertoires with anomalous nucleotide sharing. This immuneACCESS table, as held by TCRdb, lists in-frame sequences with V and J called but not all clones. Of the missing ones, under half trace to an unresolved V gene in checked studies; the others have no known cause. That table supplies the V and J calls and clone size; D and trimming were determined from the DNA. The sample table lists 250,000 or so clones, 70% to 90% of them with a count of one. Of the sample, under 8% falls within the top ten clones.

The data were taken from a study of cytomegalovirus exposure and HLA in healthy donors (TCRdb year 2017). In terms of the full investigation: In an earlier analysis of several hundred of the donors, 276 Gb of sequence data and 117 million unique TCR beta sequences from approximately 180 million T cells were reported. Roughly 300 gigabases of sequencing data and 70 million to 100 million unique TCR sequences were included in an early release covering over 600 HLA-typed donors. The genetic ancestry cluster associated with self-reported Caucasian donors included 81% of the roughly 400 genotyped donors. The aim of the study was to test whether cataloging public T cell receptors could identify signatures of past pathogen exposure. The T cell repertoires of several hundred subjects were profiled by immunosequencing and related to cytomegalovirus serostatus. Along with the approximately 700-subject first cohort, a separate validation cohort of over a hundred different subjects was used. High-throughput TCR immunosequencing, statistical association of individual TCRs with disease status, and machine learning were combined to predict cytomegalovirus infection status. To study patterns of TCR occurrence, a later analysis re-analyzed previously published TCR beta repertoires from several hundred donors and added high-resolution HLA genotyping. The later analysis used no new phenotypic data to find candidate immune exposures, relying instead on TCR beta sequences and their occurrence across donors. In an earlier analysis of roughly 580 of the donors, high-throughput TCR beta sequencing was used to judge whether each TCR beta V gene segment behaved as functional or pseudogenic. Donor age, sex, ethnicity and CMV serostatus were compiled together with the repertoire data. A later genetic analysis used genome-wide SNP genotypes for about 65% of the roughly 670 donors, treating that subset as a discovery cohort. All discovery cohort repertoires had been generated using a single sequencing platform. Class I and class II HLA loci were covered by the typing at four-digit resolution. The number of donors typed differed by locus, with roughly 629-640 for A, B, C, DRB1 and DQB1, about 500 for DQA1, some 570 for DPA1, and over 400 for DPB1. Four or five DR-DQ haplotypes were handled as single units for association and clustering, since linkage in the cohort was strong. Among around 400 genotyped donors of the cohort, an average of 235,054 unique TCR beta nucleotide sequences were sequenced per donor, roughly 20% of them non-productive.

Findings and caveats that apply to the study as a whole: The classifier was reported to diagnose cytomegalovirus status with high specificity and sensitivity in both the original cohort and the validation cohort. According to a later genetic analysis, donors in an Asian-associated ancestry cluster had fewer N-insertions in productive TCRs than the approximately 650-donor mean. Presence/absence analyses assumed roughly uniform sequencing depth across donors, an assumption that may not hold. In this cohort, only TCR beta chains were sequenced, and detectable features were limited by the absence of alpha or paired-chain data. The study gave a list of 150 to 200 TCR beta chains associated with cytomegalovirus. A further reported finding was that TCR beta sequences accurately predicted the HLA-A and HLA-B alleles for most subjects in the first cohort. A later analysis associated 15,000 to 20,000 TCR beta sequences with specific HLA alleles at a false discovery rate of 0.05. An association between a missense DCLRE1C variant and V-gene and J-gene trimming of TCR beta chains was found in a later genetic analysis and replicated in an independent cohort. A cluster of highly shared sequence variants was judged likely to represent a technical artifact of the sequencing pipeline. When HLA alleles, especially DR and DQ, strongly co-occurred, TCR associations were difficult to assign to individual alleles. Correlated functional status among segregating V segments might be attributable to linkage disequilibrium, but an unknown experimental factor could not be ruled out. Compared with equally common non-associated chains, HLA-associated TCR beta chains in a later analysis were more clonally expanded and had lower generation probabilities. Most CMV-associated TCR beta chains appeared to be HLA-restricted in a later analysis, and the HLA associations seemed to be driven largely by CMV exposure. Because HLA typing was missing for some donors at each locus, association tests included only the typed subset. Most TCR sequences were seen in very few donors, while some public TCRs were found in many individuals. A later analysis found that TCR association rates varied across HLA loci, with DRB1 alleles showing the most associated TCRs and HLA-C alleles the fewest. Several of the top co-occurrence clusters appeared to be linked to parvovirus B19, influenza, CMV and Epstein-Barr virus, according to a later analysis. In vitro tests confirmed that a few of the cytomegalovirus-associated TCR beta chains recognize cytomegalovirus antigens. Broadly in line with IMGT annotations, most TCR beta V segments showed up in productive rearrangements about 87% or about 30% of the time in an earlier analysis of 587 of the donors. The earlier analysis of approximately 540 of the donors excluded roughly 17 rarely observed V segments, including chromosome 9 orphons, because counts were too low. According to the authors, the approach could potentially be generalized to other disease states and immunological phenotypes. The only immune exposure information available for the cohort was CMV serostatus.

This receptor was identified in a woman in her fifties or sixties in good health and CMV-seropositive. The specimen sequenced was PBMCs.

The CDR3 here reads CASSISGLAGNSYNEQFF. In nucleotide form, the sequence is TGTGCCAGTAGTATATCGGGACTAGCGGGTAACTCCTACAATGAGCAGTTCTTC. Here the chain combines TRBV19 and TRBJ2-1; TRBD2 aligns with 12 central bases. Compared with germline, V lacks 2 bases and J lacks 0 bases; bases without a gene match: 5. From cysteine to phenylalanine, the CDR3 is 18 amino acids long. Only CDR3 DNA is held: 54 bases, read in frame from base 1. For CDR1 and CDR2, the germline V gene (reference sequence) lists LNHDA and SQIVND.